This TCR beta chain appears in the sequencing data of a study of blood T cell repertoires in COVID-19. Turning to the study itself: COVID-19 samples from acute and convalescent phases originated in the United States, Italy and Spain.

Germline CDR1 and CDR2: LNHDA and SQIVND (reference sequence). J lost 4 bases, V lost 4 bases, and 12 bases had no gene match. This CDR3 is 18 amino acids long. In the authors' workflow: Researchers report that nucleated cell counts were estimated from reference gene primer amplification. Sequenced by immunoSEQ multiplex PCR; TCRdb stores in-frame clones only, minus some. V and J calls and clone size follow that table, whereas D and trimming were derived from the DNA. The sample includes about 87,000 clones, around 81% of them seen just once. This TCR derives from a woman aged 70-85 years with acute or convalescent COVID-19. Sample: peripheral blood. The rearrangement links TRBV19 to TRBJ2-1; 11 bases match TRBD2. CDR3 loop: CASSSLAGGLGTYNEQFF. The DNA of the CDR3 is TGTGCCAGTAGTAGCCTAGCGGGGGGCCTAGGGACATACAATGAGCAGTTCTTC.